This TCR beta chain was observed in a study of OX40 agonist ivuxolimab in advanced cancers. Looking at the study overall: People in dose escalation had one of these cancers: hepatocellular carcinoma, melanoma, renal cell or head and neck cancer. Having had anti-PD-1, anti-PD-L1 or anti-CTLA-4 therapy before was allowed, and roughly 39% had some. Participants, roughly 80% male, averaged approximately 65 years of age, ranging from about 20 to 80.

Method: immunoSEQ multiplex PCR; TCRdb's copy keeps in-frame clones and lacks some. The sample yields approximately 26,000 clones, roughly 90% seen once. This receptor was taken from an adult with an advanced solid tumor such as melanoma, head and neck, liver or kidney cancer. Here the sequenced sample was CD4+ or CD8+ T cells sorted from blood, taken in a trial of the OX40 agonist ivuxolimab.

The CDR3 DNA is TGTGCCAGCACTTTGCGGAGCGGGAGGGACCAAGAGACCCAGTACTTC. Encoded protein: CASTLRSGRDQETQYF. V is TRBV28 and J is TRBJ2-5; TRBD2 matches 10 bases. V was clipped by 7 bases and J by 0 bases; unmatched bases: 8. The CDR3 loop spans 16 amino acids. Germline CDR1 reads MDHEN; CDR2 reads SYDVKM.